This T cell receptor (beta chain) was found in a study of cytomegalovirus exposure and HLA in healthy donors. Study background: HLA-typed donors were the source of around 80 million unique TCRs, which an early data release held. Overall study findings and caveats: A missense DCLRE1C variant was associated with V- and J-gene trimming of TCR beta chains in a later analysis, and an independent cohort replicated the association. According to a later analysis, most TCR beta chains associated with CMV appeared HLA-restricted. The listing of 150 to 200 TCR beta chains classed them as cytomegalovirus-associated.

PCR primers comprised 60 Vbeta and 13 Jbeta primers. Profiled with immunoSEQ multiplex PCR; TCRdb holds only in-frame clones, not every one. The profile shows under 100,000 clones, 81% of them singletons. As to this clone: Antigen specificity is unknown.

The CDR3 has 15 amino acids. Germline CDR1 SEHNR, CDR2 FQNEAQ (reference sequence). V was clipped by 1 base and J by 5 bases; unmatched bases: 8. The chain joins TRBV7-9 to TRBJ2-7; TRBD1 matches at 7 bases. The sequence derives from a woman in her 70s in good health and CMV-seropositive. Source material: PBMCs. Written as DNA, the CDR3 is TGTGCCAGCAGCTTAGAGGTACAGGGGCTCCACGAGCAGTACTTC. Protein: CASSLEVQGLHEQYF. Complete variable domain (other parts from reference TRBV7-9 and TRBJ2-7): DTGVSQNPRHKITKRGQNVTFRCDPISEHNRLYWYRQTLGQGPEFLTYFQNEAQLEKSRLLSDRFSAERPKGSFSTLEIQRTEQGDSAMYLCASSLEVQGLHEQYFGPGTRLTVT.